This TCR beta chain was found in a study of CD8 T cells in Susac syndrome. After removal of 2 bases from V and 8 bases from J, the junction contained 9 bases not matched to a gene. This CDR3 is built from 15 residues. Germline V gives CDR1 LNHNV, CDR2 YYDKDF (reference sequence). 0.5 to 1 ug RNA was reverse transcribed with random hexamers. TCRdb ran MiXCR on the immunoSEQ multiplex PCR reads and lists one entry per CDR3 protein. Here the sample spans about 290,000 distinct CDR3 sequences, about 91% being singletons. The chain is built from TRBV15 and TRBJ1-1, with TRBD1 matching over 9 bases. Sequences were obtained from CD8+ T cells from PBMCs. This clonotype originated in a human donor with multiple sclerosis. CDR3 DNA sequence: TGTGCCACCAGCAGACCGGGACAGGGAGGAGGAGAAGCTTTCTTT. Residues: CATSRPGQGGGEAFF.